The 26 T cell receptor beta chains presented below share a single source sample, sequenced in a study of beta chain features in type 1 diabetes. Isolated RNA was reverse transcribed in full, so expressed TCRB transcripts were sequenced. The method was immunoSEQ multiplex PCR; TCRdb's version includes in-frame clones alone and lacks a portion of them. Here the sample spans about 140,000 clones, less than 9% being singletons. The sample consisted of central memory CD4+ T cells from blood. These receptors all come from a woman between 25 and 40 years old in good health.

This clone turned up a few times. The CDR3 is CASSMGGGGNQPQHF. CDR3 DNA: TGTGCCAGTAGTATGGGGGGGGGCGGCAATCAGCCCCAGCATTTT. This sequence joins TRBV19 and TRBJ1-5, with D possibly matching TRBD1 (6 bases). Germline CDR1 is LNHDA and CDR2 is SQIVND (reference sequence). The CDR3 covers 15 residues. Between the trimmed V and J ends, which lost 3 bases and 2 bases, there was a span of 11 bases.

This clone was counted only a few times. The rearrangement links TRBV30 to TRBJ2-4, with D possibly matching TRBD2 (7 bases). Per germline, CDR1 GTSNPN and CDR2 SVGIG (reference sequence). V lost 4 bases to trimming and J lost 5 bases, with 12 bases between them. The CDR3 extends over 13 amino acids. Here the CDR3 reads CAWKEGGENIQYF. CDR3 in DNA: TGTGCCTGGAAAGAGGGGGGGGAAAACATTCAGTACTTC. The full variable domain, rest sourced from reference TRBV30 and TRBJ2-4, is SQTIHQWPATLVQPVGSPLSLECTVEGTSNPNLYWYRQAAGRGLQLLFYSVGIGQISSEVPQNLSASRPQDRQFILSSKKLLLSDSGFYLCAWKEGGENIQYFGAGTRLSVL.

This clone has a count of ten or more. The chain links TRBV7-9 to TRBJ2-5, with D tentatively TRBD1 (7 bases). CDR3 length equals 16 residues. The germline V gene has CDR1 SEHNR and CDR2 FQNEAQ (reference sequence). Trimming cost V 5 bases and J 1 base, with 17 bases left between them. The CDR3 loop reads CASSPEGQFTQETQYF. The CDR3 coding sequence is TGTGCCAGCAGCCCGGAGGGACAGTTCACCCAAGAGACCCAGTACTTC.

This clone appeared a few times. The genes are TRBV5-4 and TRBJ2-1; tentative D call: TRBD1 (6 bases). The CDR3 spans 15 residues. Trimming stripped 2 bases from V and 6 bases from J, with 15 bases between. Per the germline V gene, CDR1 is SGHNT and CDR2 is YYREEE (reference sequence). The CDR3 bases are TGTGCCAGCAGCTTAGAAGGGGGTAGGGGCAATGAGCAGTTCTTC. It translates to CASSLEGGRGNEQFF.

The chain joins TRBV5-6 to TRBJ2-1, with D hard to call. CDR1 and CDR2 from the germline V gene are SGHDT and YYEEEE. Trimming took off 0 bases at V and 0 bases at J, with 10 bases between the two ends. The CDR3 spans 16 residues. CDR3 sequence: CASSLGFRLSYNEQFF. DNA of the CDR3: TGTGCCAGCAGCTTGGGTTTCAGGCTCTCCTACAATGAGCAGTTCTTC.

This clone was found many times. In DNA, the CDR3 is TGTGCCAGCAGCTTGGATGAGCAGGGGGCAGGCTACGAGCAGTACTTC. This translates into CASSLDEQGAGYEQYF. The V and J genes are TRBV5-4 and TRBJ2-7; TRBD1 matches 8 bases. This CDR3 has 16 residues. After removal of 0 bases from V and 3 bases from J, the junction contained 8 bases not matched to a gene. CDR1 is SGHNT and CDR2 is YYREEE in the germline V gene (reference sequence).

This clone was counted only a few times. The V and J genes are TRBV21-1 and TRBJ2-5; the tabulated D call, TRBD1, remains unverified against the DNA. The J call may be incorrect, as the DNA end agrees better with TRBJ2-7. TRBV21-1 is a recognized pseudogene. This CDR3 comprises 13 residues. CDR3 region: CASSARAPDEQYF. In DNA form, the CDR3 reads TGTGCCAGCAGCGCCAGGGCCCCCGACGAGCAGTACTTC.

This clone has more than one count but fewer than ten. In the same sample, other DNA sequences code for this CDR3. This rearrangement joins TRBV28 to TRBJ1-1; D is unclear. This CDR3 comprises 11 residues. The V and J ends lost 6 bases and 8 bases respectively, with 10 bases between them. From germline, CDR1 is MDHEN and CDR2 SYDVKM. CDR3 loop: CASSRRREAFF. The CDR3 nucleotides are TGTGCCAGCAGCCGACGGAGAGAAGCTTTCTTT.

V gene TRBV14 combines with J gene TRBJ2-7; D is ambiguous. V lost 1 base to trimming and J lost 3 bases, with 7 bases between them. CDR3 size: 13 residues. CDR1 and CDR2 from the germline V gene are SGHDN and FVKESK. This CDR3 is CASSQVGLYEQYF. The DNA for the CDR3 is TGTGCCAGCAGCCAAGTCGGTCTCTACGAGCAGTACTTC. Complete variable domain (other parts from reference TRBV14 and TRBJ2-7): EAGVTQFPSHSVIEKGQTVTLRCDPISGHDNLYWYRRVMGKEIKFLLHFVKESKQDESGMPNNRFLAERTGGTYSTLKVQPAELEDSGVYFCASSQVGLYEQYFGPGTRLTVT.

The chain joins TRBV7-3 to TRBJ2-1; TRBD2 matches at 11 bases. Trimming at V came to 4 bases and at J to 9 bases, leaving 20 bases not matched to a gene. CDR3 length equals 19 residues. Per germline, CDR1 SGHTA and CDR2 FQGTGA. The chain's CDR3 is CASSSPYGVLAGGDCEQFF. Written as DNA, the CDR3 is TGTGCCAGCAGCTCTCCTTACGGGGTTCTAGCGGGGGGAGACTGTGAGCAGTTCTTC.

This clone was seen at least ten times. CDR3 nucleotides: TGTGCCAGCAGCCAAGCGGGAGGCTACTACAATGAGCAGTTCTTC. Protein sequence: CASSQAGGYYNEQFF. The chain joins TRBV4-2 to TRBJ2-1; 7 bases map to TRBD2. V lost 1 base to trimming and J lost 3 bases; unmatched junction nucleotides: 3. Germline-derived CDR1 and CDR2 are LGHNA and YNFKEQ. The CDR3 spans 15 residues.

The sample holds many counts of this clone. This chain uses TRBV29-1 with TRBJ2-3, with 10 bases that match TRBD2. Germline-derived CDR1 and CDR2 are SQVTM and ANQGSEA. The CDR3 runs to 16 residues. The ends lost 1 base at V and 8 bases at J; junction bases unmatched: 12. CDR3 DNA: TGCAGCGTTGAAGGGGAGGCTAGCGGGAGTTTTGGTACGCAGTATTTT. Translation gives CSVEGEASGSFGTQYF.

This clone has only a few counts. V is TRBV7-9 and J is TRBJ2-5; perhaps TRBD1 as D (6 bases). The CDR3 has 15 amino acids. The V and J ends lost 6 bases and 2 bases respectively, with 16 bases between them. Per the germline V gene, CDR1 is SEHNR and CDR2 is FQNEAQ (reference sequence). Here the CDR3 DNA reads TGTGCCAGCAGGCAGGGGAACAACCGTCAAGAGACCCAGTACTTC. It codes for CASRQGNNRQETQYF.

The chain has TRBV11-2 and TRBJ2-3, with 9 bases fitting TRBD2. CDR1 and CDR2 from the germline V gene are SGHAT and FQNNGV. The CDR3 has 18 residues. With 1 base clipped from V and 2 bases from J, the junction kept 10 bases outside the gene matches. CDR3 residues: CASSLGLAGTWITDTQYF. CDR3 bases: TGTGCCAGCAGCTTAGGGCTAGCGGGGACCTGGATCACAGATACGCAGTATTTT.

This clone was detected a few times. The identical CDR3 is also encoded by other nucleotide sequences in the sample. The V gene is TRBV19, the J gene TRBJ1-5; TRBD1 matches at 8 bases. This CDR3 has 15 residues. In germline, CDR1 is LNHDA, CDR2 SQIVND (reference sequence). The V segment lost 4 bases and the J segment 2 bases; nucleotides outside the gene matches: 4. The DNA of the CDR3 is TGTGCCAGTAGTAGGCAGGGGGCTGGCAATCAGCCCCAGCATTTT. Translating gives CASSRQGAGNQPQHF.

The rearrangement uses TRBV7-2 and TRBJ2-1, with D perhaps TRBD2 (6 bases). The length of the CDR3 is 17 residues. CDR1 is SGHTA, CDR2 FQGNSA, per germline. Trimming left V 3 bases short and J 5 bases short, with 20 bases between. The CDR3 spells CASSFRLVDGRDNEQFF. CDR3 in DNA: TGTGCCAGCAGCTTCCGCCTGGTGGACGGGAGAGACAATGAGCAGTTCTTC.

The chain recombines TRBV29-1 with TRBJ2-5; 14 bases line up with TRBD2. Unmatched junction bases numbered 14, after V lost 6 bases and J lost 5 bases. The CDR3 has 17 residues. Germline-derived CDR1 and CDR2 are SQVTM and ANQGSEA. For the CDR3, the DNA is TGCAGCGTAGCCGGGACTAGCGGGAGACTAAGCTGGGAGACCCAGTACTTC. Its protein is CSVAGTSGRLSWETQYF.

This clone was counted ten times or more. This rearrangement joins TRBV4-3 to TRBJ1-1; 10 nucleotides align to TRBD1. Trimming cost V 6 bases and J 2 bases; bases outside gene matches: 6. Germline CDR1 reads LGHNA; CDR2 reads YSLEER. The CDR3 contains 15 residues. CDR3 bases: TGCGCCAGCAGAGAGACAGGGGGCATTAACACTGAAGCTTTCTTT. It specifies CASRETGGINTEAFF.

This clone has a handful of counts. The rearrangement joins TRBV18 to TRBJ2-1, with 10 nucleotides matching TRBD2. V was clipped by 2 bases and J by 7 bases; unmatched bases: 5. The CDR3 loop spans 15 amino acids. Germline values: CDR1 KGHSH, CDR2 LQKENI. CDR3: CASSPVASGSNEQFF. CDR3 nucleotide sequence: TGTGCCAGCTCACCAGTTGCTAGCGGGAGTAATGAGCAGTTCTTC.

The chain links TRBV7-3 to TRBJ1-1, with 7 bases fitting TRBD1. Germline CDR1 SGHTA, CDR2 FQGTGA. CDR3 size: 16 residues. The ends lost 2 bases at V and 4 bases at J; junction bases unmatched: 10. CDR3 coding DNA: TGTGCCAGCAGCTTAGCCCTAACAGGGGTGAGCACTGAAGCTTTCTTT. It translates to CASSLALTGVSTEAFF.

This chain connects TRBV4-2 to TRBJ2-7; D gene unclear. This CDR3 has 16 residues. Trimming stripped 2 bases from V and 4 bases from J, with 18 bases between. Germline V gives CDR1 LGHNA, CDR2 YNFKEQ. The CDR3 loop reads CASSQIAEQFLYEQYF. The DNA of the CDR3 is TGTGCCAGCAGCCAAATCGCGGAGCAGTTCCTTTACGAGCAGTACTTC.

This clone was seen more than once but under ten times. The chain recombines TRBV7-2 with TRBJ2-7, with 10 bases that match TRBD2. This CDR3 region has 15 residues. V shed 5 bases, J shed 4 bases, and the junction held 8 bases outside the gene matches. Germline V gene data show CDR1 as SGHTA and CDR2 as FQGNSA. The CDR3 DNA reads TGTGCCAGCAGCCCTATAGCGGGAGGTTTATACGAGCAGTACTTC. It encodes CASSPIAGGLYEQYF.

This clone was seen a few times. The CDR3 region has the DNA TGTGCCAGCAGTTACTCGACTAGCTACAATGAGCAGTTCTTC. Translation gives CASSYSTSYNEQFF. The chain carries TRBV6-5 and TRBJ2-1; perhaps TRBD2 as D (6 bases). V was pared by 0 bases and J by 3 bases, with 6 bases between. This CDR3 contains 14 residues. CDR1 and CDR2 (germline): MNHEY, SVGAGI.

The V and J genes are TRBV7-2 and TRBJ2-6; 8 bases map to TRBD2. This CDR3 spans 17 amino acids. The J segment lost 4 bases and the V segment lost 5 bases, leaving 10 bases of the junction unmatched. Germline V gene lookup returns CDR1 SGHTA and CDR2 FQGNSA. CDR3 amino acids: CASSGTGTSSGANVLTF. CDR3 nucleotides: TGTGCCAGCAGCGGAACAGGGACTAGTTCGGGGGCCAACGTCCTGACTTTC. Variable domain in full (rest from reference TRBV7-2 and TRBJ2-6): GAGVSQSPSNKVTEKGKDVELRCDPISGHTALYWYRQSLGQGLEFLIYFQGNSAPDKSGLPSDRFSAERTGGSVSTLTIQRTQQEDSAVYLCASSGTGTSSGANVLTFGAGSRLTVL.

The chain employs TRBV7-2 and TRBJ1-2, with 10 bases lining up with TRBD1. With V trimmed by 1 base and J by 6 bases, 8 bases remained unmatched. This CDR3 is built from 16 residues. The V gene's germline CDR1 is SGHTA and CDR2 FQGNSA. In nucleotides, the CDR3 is TGTGCCAGCAGCTTAGTTTCGGGACAGGGGAATAATGGCTACACCTTC. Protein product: CASSLVSGQGNNGYTF.

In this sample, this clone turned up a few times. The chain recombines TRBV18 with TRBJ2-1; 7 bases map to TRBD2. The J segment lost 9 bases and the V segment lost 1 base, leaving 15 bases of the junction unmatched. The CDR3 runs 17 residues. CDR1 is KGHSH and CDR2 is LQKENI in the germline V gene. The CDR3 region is CASSPLVLAEFGGEQFF. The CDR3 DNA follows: TGTGCCAGCTCACCACTCGTCCTAGCGGAATTTGGTGGTGAGCAGTTCTTC.